These 14 T cell receptor beta chains share one sample of origin, sequenced in a study of tumor-infiltrating lymphocytes in localized non-small cell lung cancer. The repertoire was sequenced with immunoSEQ multiplex PCR; TCRdb's copy has only in-frame clones and lacks some. The sample contains about 16,000 clones, over 70% of which appear only once. Source material: lung tumor tissue. These receptors all come from a human donor with non-small cell lung cancer.

This chain joins TRBV28 and TRBJ2-1; 8 bases are a match to TRBD2. CDR3 size: 15 residues. V trimming: 9 bases; J trimming: 12 bases; junction bases outside the gene matches: 19. The germline gives CDR1 MDHEN, CDR2 SYDVKM. The CDR3 region has the DNA TGTGCCAGTCAAAACCCGGGACTAGGAGGTGTTGGGCAGTTCTTC. It is translated as CASQNPGLGGVGQFF.

V is TRBV18 and J is TRBJ1-1; the D gene is possibly TRBD1 (6 bases). Trimming took off 3 bases at V and 6 bases at J, with 11 bases between the two ends. Germline CDR1 and CDR2: KGHSH and LQKENI. CDR3 length: 13 residues. The CDR3 spells CASSPNRESEAFF. As DNA, the CDR3 is TGTGCCAGCTCACCTAACAGGGAGTCTGAAGCTTTCTTT.

The CDR3 coding sequence is TGTGCCAGCAGTAAATACTTTGGGGCCAACGTCCTGACTTTC. Protein: CASSKYFGANVLTF. V is TRBV2 and J is TRBJ2-6; D not resolved. The CDR3 has 14 amino acids. V was clipped by 5 bases and J by 3 bases, with 8 bases between them. CDR1 and CDR2 (germline): SNHLY, FYNNEI. The full variable domain, in which reference TRBV2 and TRBJ2-6 provide the parts outside the CDR3, is EPEVTQTPSHQVTQMGQEVILRCVPISNHLYFYWYRQILGQKVEFLVSFYNNEISEKSEIFDDQFSVERPDGSNFTLKIRSTKLEDSAMYFCASSKYFGANVLTFGAGSRLTVL.

This clone was seen just once. The rearrangement joins TRBV30 to TRBJ2-2; unclear D gene. There are 13 residues in the CDR3. Germline V gives CDR1 GTSNPN, CDR2 SVGIG (reference sequence). V was trimmed by 0 bases and J by 9 bases, leaving 11 bases between them. The DNA of the CDR3 is TGTGCCTGGAGTGTACCCGAACACCGGGAGCTGTTTTTT. Amino acid sequence: CAWSVPEHRELFF.

J is TRBJ1-1 and V is TRBV30; D uncertain. The CDR3 runs to 12 residues. Per the germline V gene, CDR1 is GTSNPN and CDR2 is SVGIG (reference sequence). V gave up 2 bases and J gave up 1 base, with 5 bases separating them. The CDR3 region has the DNA TGTGCCTGGAGTTTTGGGAACACTGAAGCTTTCTTT. It encodes CAWSFGNTEAFF. Full variable domain (missing parts from reference TRBV30 and TRBJ1-1): SQTIHQWPATLVQPVGSPLSLECTVEGTSNPNLYWYRQAAGRGLQLLFYSVGIGQISSEVPQNLSASRPQDRQFILSSKKLLLSDSGFYLCAWSFGNTEAFFGQGTRLTVV.

This chain connects TRBV6-1 to TRBJ2-7; maybe TRBD1 (6 bases). This CDR3 has 16 amino acids. CDR1 and CDR2 from the germline V gene are MNHNS and SASEGT. V was cut by 3 bases and J by 6 bases, with 21 bases left in between. The CDR3 DNA reads as TGTGCCAGCAGTGAGAGTGGGTCAGGGGTTCTGTTCGAGCAGTACTTC. Its protein product is CASSESGSGVLFEQYF.

This clone has just a few counts. The V and J genes are TRBV7-7 and TRBJ2-5; 9 bases map to TRBD2. V dropped 1 base and J dropped 2; count of bases not matched to a gene: 2. Germline CDR1 is SSHAT and CDR2 is FNYEAQ (reference sequence). This CDR3 is 15 amino acids long. CDR3 region: CASSLGAGGQETQYF. CDR3 nucleotides: TGTGCCAGCAGCTTAGGGGCGGGGGGGCAAGAGACCCAGTACTTC.

The chain recombines TRBV5-1 with TRBJ2-1; TRBD2 is a possible D gene (6 bases). There are 16 residues in the CDR3. V lost 3 bases and J lost 4, with 17 bases in between. Germline CDR1 SGHRS, CDR2 YFSETQ. The CDR3 DNA reads TGCGCCAGCAGCTCCATTGGGGGGAAGGCATACAATGAGCAGTTCTTC. Encoded protein: CASSSIGGKAYNEQFF.

The sample holds a few counts of this clone. In DNA, the CDR3 is TGTGCCAGCAGAAGGGGACTGGGGACCTACGAGCAGTACTTC. Its protein is CASRRGLGTYEQYF. The chain employs TRBV27 and TRBJ2-7; D possibly corresponds to TRBD2 (6 bases). Deletions cut 6 bases from V and 2 bases from J, with 14 bases between. This CDR3 has 14 residues. The V gene's germline CDR1 is MNHEY and CDR2 SMNVEV (reference sequence).

This clone was found once. The chain recombines TRBV19 with TRBJ2-1, with unresolved D. The length of the CDR3 is 14 residues. Germline loops: CDR1 LNHDA, CDR2 SQIVND (reference sequence). Trimming left V 4 bases short and J 0 bases short, with 7 bases between. CDR3 nucleotides: TGTGCCAGTAGTACCCTACGCTCCTACAATGAGCAGTTCTTC. Its protein is CASSTLRSYNEQFF. Full variable domain (missing parts from reference TRBV19 and TRBJ2-1): DGGITQSPKYLFRKEGQNVTLSCEQNLNHDAMYWYRQDPGQGLRLIYYSQIVNDFQKGDIAEGYSVSREKKESFPLTVTSAQKNPTAFYLCASSTLRSYNEQFFGPGTRLTVL.

This sequence joins TRBV7-8 and TRBJ2-1; D gene unclear. Germline CDR1 reads SGHVS; CDR2 reads FQNEAQ. Trimming took off 0 bases at V and 6 bases at J, with 9 bases between the two ends. The CDR3 contains 14 residues. The CDR3 spells CASSLAWMFNEQFF. CDR3 nucleotide sequence: TGTGCCAGCAGCTTAGCCTGGATGTTCAATGAGCAGTTCTTC.

CDR3 sequence: CASSLGLTDGYTF. The CDR3 region has the DNA TGTGCCAGCAGCTTGGGCCTTACGGATGGCTACACCTTC. The V gene is TRBV5-6, the J gene TRBJ1-2; D unresolved. Germline loops: CDR1 SGHDT, CDR2 YYEEEE. Trimming removed 0 bases at V and 6 bases at J, with 9 bases between. The CDR3 consists of 13 residues.

This chain joins TRBV5-6 and TRBJ2-1, with 7 positions matching TRBD2. CDR3 length: 18 residues. In germline, CDR1 is SGHDT, CDR2 YYEEEE. V lost 4 bases, J lost 4 bases, and 17 bases stayed unmatched. The CDR3: CASSPSARRGINYNEQFF. The CDR3 DNA is TGTGCCAGCAGCCCCAGTGCGCGGCGGGGGATCAATTACAATGAGCAGTTCTTC.

This clone was detected only once. The V gene is TRBV11-2, the J gene TRBJ2-7, with 8 bases fitting TRBD2. Unmatched junction bases numbered 3, after V lost 6 bases and J lost 5 bases. CDR3 length equals 12 residues. Germline loops: CDR1 SGHAT, CDR2 FQNNGV. CDR3 nucleotide sequence: TGTGCCAGCAGTTTTAGCGGGAACGAGCAGTACTTC. This codes for CASSFSGNEQYF.